This is a list of T cell receptor beta chains from one sample in a study of cytomegalovirus exposure and HLA in healthy donors. Assay used: immunoSEQ multiplex PCR; TCRdb lists only in-frame clones, some missing. The sample holds around 220,000 clones, around 85% seen once. Sequencing was done on a sample of PBMCs. The receptor set was obtained from a girl aged 2-10 years in good health and CMV-seronegative. Each CDR3 is given with its conserved first and last residue. Fields, in order: J gene, clone size, V gene, CDR3 protein. Only part of the rows carry a size: once, few, many, or a class if the clone is expanded.

J: TRBJ2-7; size: .; V: TRBV7-9; CDR3: CSSSLSLGGQGAFEQYF
J: TRBJ2-7; size: .; V: TRBV6-1; CDR3: CASTRLDTGSYEQYF
J: TRBJ1-2; size: .; V: TRBV27; CDR3: CASSLRGTGVNYGYTF
J: TRBJ1-2; size: once; V: TRBV7-6; CDR3: CASSLGTNPGDLSGGYTF
J: TRBJ2-6; size: once; V: TRBV12-5; CDR3: CASGGVTGFSGANVLTF
J: TRBJ2-7; size: .; V: TRBV11-2; CDR3: CASSRETGGTYEQYF
J: TRBJ2-3; size: .; V: TRBV9; CDR3: CASSVDLGARGTQYF
J: TRBJ2-7; size: .; V: TRBV7-9; CDR3: CASSSGQGGYEQYF
J: .; size: once; V: TRBV5-6; CDR3: CASSFPGRDYEQYF
J: TRBJ1-1; size: .; V: TRBV10-3; CDR3: CAISEYAQTNTEAFF
J: TRBJ2-7; size: .; V: TRBV5-6; CDR3: CASSFTSYSRTYEQYF
J: TRBJ2-5; size: few; V: TRBV6-5; CDR3: CASSYRLAGETQYF
J: TRBJ2-3; size: .; V: TRBV5-1; CDR3: CASSLEGIGADTQYF
J: TRBJ1-4; size: .; V: TRBV2; CDR3: CASTGGNEKLFF
J: TRBJ1-5; size: .; V: TRBV2; CDR3: CASSAPTTGGGNQPQHF
J: TRBJ2-5; size: .; V: TRBV7-2; CDR3: CASSTGGLGGETQYF
J: TRBJ2-2; size: .; V: TRBV13; CDR3: CASRAGGELFF
J: TRBJ1-1; size: .; V: TRBV29-1; CDR3: CSVRRGTGAQAFF
J: TRBJ2-7; size: few; V: TRBV19; CDR3: CASSAYGSYEQYF
J: TRBJ1-1; size: .; V: TRBV29-1; CDR3: CSVESRFNTEAFF
J: TRBJ1-2; size: .; V: TRBV19; CDR3: CASSLTGTGNGYTF
J: TRBJ1-1; size: .; V: TRBV5-6; CDR3: CASSFRYEAFF
J: TRBJ2-7; size: .; V: TRBV6-1; CDR3: CASRTGTGAYEQYF
J: TRBJ2-3; size: .; V: TRBV5-1; CDR3: CASSDRVRTDTQYF
J: TRBJ2-6; size: .; V: TRBV9; CDR3: CASNRDSGANVLTF
J: TRBJ1-2; size: .; V: TRBV9; CDR3: CASSRTDNSWGYTF
J: TRBJ2-3; size: once; V: TRBV6-5; CDR3: CASGHSGTQYF
J: TRBJ1-2; size: .; V: TRBV9; CDR3: CASSVGQEPFYGYTF
J: TRBJ1-2; size: .; V: TRBV19; CDR3: CGAGQVYGYTF
J: TRBJ1-1; size: .; V: TRBV9; CDR3: CASSVTGTPTEAFF
J: TRBJ2-7; size: .; V: TRBV7-8; CDR3: CASSVNGVQYF
J: TRBJ1-2; size: .; V: TRBV5-6; CDR3: CASSPAGGAQDYGYTF
J: TRBJ2-7; size: .; V: TRBV11-2; CDR3: CASRQAGVLSYEQYF
J: TRBJ2-1; size: few; V: TRBV5-1; CDR3: CASSSTSGTNEQFF
J: TRBJ2-1; size: .; V: TRBV2; CDR3: CASRVGLAGASYNEQFF
J: TRBJ1-2; size: .; V: TRBV7-2; CDR3: CASSRTSYLGQNYGYTF
J: TRBJ1-2; size: .; V: TRBV5-6; CDR3: CASSFRSGDGYTF
J: TRBJ1-2; size: .; V: TRBV23-1; CDR3: CASSKTGSYGYTF
J: TRBJ1-1; size: once; V: TRBV29-1; CDR3: CSVPSKGAMNTEAFF
J: TRBJ2-7; size: .; V: TRBV12-5; CDR3: CASGRDSRYEQYF